This T cell receptor (beta chain) was obtained from a study of T cells in tuberculosis. As for the study in general: Within 7 days of starting treatment, or before, PBMC were stored.

The time point was: new active TB diagnosis, blood taken before or within 7 days of starting treatment. Each donor contributed 90,000 to 100,000 T cells on average, unsorted. Here immunoSEQ multiplex PCR was the method, and the copy in TCRdb shows in-frame clones only, minus some. Of 25,000 to 35,000 clones listed, about 92% were seen once; the top ten hold 6.5% to 7%. The CDR3 is made up of 15 amino acids. Germline CDR1 KGHSH, CDR2 LQKENI. Trimming removed 3 bases from V and 2 bases from J; junction bases left unmatched: 3. This clonotype originated in an adult with tuberculosis. The source was PBMCs, collected at tuberculosis diagnosis. The V and J genes are TRBV18 and TRBJ2-3; TRBD2 matches at 9 bases. The CDR3 nucleotides are TGTGCCAGCTCACCTAGCGGGGGAAACACAGATACGCAGTATTTT. This codes for CASSPSGGNTDTQYF.